What follows is one T cell receptor (beta chain) and its context. Its target is unknown. The ends lost 5 bases at V and 6 bases at J; junction bases unmatched: 14. The length of the CDR3 is 17 residues. Germline CDR1 is LNHDA and CDR2 is SQIVND (reference sequence). Autoimmune disease history or systemic immunosuppression was exclusionary. The sample originates from a study of OX40 agonist ivuxolimab in advanced cancers. Study-level information: Ivuxolimab, an agonist antibody against OX40 (CD134), was given to patients. Each patient was given ivuxolimab into a vein every 2 weeks, at 0.01 to 10 mg/kg. Study conclusions and caveats: Expanded clones belonging to CD8+ T cells outnumbered, on average, those of CD4+.

The data were produced by immunoSEQ multiplex PCR, yet TCRdb's version contains in-frame clones alone and is incomplete. The repertoire consists of 55,000 to 75,000 clones, with around 84% occurring once and the leading ten covering approximately 8%. The receptor's source is an adult with an advanced solid tumor such as melanoma, head and neck, liver or kidney cancer. This chain uses TRBV19 with TRBJ2-1, with 9 bases that match TRBD2. The source was CD4+ or CD8+ T cells sorted from blood, collected in a trial of the OX40 agonist ivuxolimab. In DNA form, the CDR3 reads TGTGCCAGTAGTCTCCGTTATGGGCGGGAGGGCCCCAATGAGCAGTTCTTC. This translates into CASSLRYGREGPNEQFF.